Below, 13 T cell receptor beta chains from the same sample are listed, as sequenced in a study of neurological immune-mediated disorders. TCRdb reprocessed the 5' RACE reads via MiXCR and lists one record per CDR3 protein. Altogether 35,000 to 40,000 distinct CDR3 sequences are present, 11% being singletons, with the ten largest covering roughly 3.9%. Source material: CD4+ T cells from blood. These TCRs come from a woman aged 25 to 39 with HTLV-1-associated myelopathy (HAM/TSP).

This clonotype was picked up many times. The V call is TRBV2, the J call TRBJ2-1, with a weak D call TRBD2 (6 bases). Germline CDR1 is SNHLY and CDR2 is FYNNEI. This CDR3 has 14 amino acids. V shed 3 bases and J shed 0 bases, with 6 bases lying between them. In nucleotides, the CDR3 is TGTGCCAGCAGTGAGGGGGGCTCCTACAATGAGCAGTTCTTC. It specifies CASSEGGSYNEQFF.

By share of the sample, this clonotype is medium-sized (0.01 to 0.1%). The chain joins TRBV5-1 to TRBJ2-5; weak D call: TRBD2 (5 bases). Trimming shortened V by 1 base and J by 1 base, and 11 bases separated the two germline ends. Germline CDR1 reads SGHRS; CDR2 reads YFSETQ. This CDR3 is built from 15 residues. Here the CDR3 reads CASSLFGLTQETQYF. The CDR3 DNA is TGCGCCAGCAGCTTGTTCGGACTGACCCAAGAGACCCAGTACTTC.

In this sample, this clonotype turned up many times. This chain links TRBV14 with TRBJ1-6; D is unresolved. Trimming left V 2 bases short and J 3 bases short, with 8 bases between. Germline CDR1 and CDR2: SGHDN and FVKESK. This CDR3 has 15 residues. CDR3 sequence (DNA): TGTGCCAGCAGCCAACAGAATATCTATAATTCACCCCTCCACTTT. As protein: CASSQQNIYNSPLHF.

Many counts were recorded for this clonotype. This chain joins TRBV5-1 and TRBJ1-4, with D possibly being TRBD1 (5 bases). Germline values: CDR1 SGHRS, CDR2 YFSETQ. Between the trimmed V and J ends, which lost 4 bases and 8 bases, there was a span of 18 bases. This CDR3 has 15 amino acids. The CDR3 region has the DNA TGCGCCAGCAGCGCGGGACTGGGGCTCGGAGAAAAACTGTTTTTT. It translates to CASSAGLGLGEKLFF.

In its sample, this clonotype was seen many times. The CDR3 loop reads CSARSGELGNSPLHF. The CDR3 nucleotides read TGCAGTGCTAGGTCGGGGGAACTAGGGAATTCACCCCTCCACTTT. The chain uses TRBV20-1 and TRBJ1-6; tentative D call: TRBD1 (5 bases). V lost 3 bases and J 7 bases, leaving 16 bases between the germline ends. Per germline, CDR1 DFQATT and CDR2 SNEGSKA (reference sequence). CDR3 length equals 15 residues.

This clonotype was counted many times. The rearrangement joins TRBV9 to TRBJ1-1; 7 bases map to TRBD1. CDR1 SGDLS and CDR2 YYNGEE come from the germline V gene. The length of the CDR3 is 16 residues. With 3 bases clipped from V and 0 bases from J, the junction kept 8 bases outside the gene matches. CDR3 bases: TGTGCCAGCAGCGGGCCGGACAGGCTCATGAACACTGAAGCTTTCTTT. This translates into CASSGPDRLMNTEAFF.

This clonotype was observed at least ten times. This chain links TRBV20-1 with TRBJ1-2; 8 nucleotides line up with TRBD1. The germline gives CDR1 DFQATT, CDR2 SNEGSKA (reference sequence). This CDR3 is 13 amino acids long. The J segment lost 8 bases and the V segment lost 3 bases, leaving 8 bases of the junction unmatched. The chain's CDR3 is CSASQGQGIGYTF. The DNA for the CDR3 is TGCAGTGCTAGCCAAGGACAGGGTATCGGCTACACCTTC.

This clonotype was observed many times. The chain uses TRBV6-6 and TRBJ1-2; no definite D call. The germline gives CDR1 MNHNY, CDR2 SVGAGI (reference sequence). V was shortened by 8 bases and J by 5 bases, with 3 bases between the two germline ends. CDR3 length equals 9 residues. CDR3 DNA sequence: TGTGCCAGCTTATATGGCTACACCTTC. This encodes CASLYGYTF.

In this sample, this clonotype turned up many times. The chain is built from TRBV20-1 and TRBJ2-7; 9 bases are shared with TRBD1. V was clipped by 5 bases and J by 5 bases; unmatched bases: 4. Germline assignment: CDR1 DFQATT and CDR2 SNEGSKA (reference sequence). The CDR3 totals 12 residues. CDR3 nucleotides: TGCAGTGCTTCACAGGGGGCAAACGAGCAGTACTTC. Protein sequence: CSASQGANEQYF.

The sample holds many counts of this clonotype. This rearrangement joins TRBV5-6 to TRBJ2-1; 7 bases map to TRBD2. V was clipped by 0 bases and J by 4 bases; unmatched bases: 4. CDR3 length: 15 residues. Germline-derived CDR1 and CDR2 are SGHDT and YYEEEE. CDR3 region: CASSLDLAEYNEQFF. CDR3 DNA sequence: TGTGCCAGCAGCTTGGACCTAGCGGAGTACAATGAGCAGTTCTTC.

The sample holds many counts of this clonotype. Here the CDR3 reads CASKGLVGNTEAFF. CDR3 DNA sequence: TGTGCCAGCAAGGGACTCGTGGGAAACACTGAAGCTTTCTTT. The rearrangement links TRBV11-3 to TRBJ1-1, with D perhaps matching TRBD1 (5 bases). CDR3 length: 14 amino acids. CDR1 is SGHNT and CDR2 is YENEEA in the germline V gene. Trimming pared 7 bases from V and 2 bases from J, leaving 14 bases between.

This clonotype was seen repeatedly, ten times or more. The V gene is TRBV6-5, the J gene TRBJ1-5, with D possibly being TRBD1 (5 bases). The CDR3 loop spans 14 amino acids. Trimming stripped 5 bases from V and 0 bases from J, with 8 bases between. Germline V gene lookup returns CDR1 MNHEY and CDR2 SVGAGI. CDR3 amino acids: CASSMTVSNQPQHF. For the CDR3, the DNA is TGTGCCAGCAGTATGACAGTTAGCAATCAGCCCCAGCATTTT.

This clonotype was seen many times. The chain links TRBV30 to TRBJ2-2; 8 bases agree with TRBD2. The CDR3 covers 17 residues. V was pared by 3 bases and J by 4 bases, with 13 bases of the junction left unmatched. Per germline, CDR1 GTSNPN and CDR2 SVGIG (reference sequence). The CDR3 spells CAWSDPRAAGATGELFF. The CDR3 bases are TGTGCCTGGAGCGATCCCCGGGCAGCGGGGGCCACCGGGGAGCTGTTTTTT.